This is a list of T cell receptor beta chains from one sample in a study of T cell responses to AZD1222 COVID-19 vaccine. Generated by immunoSEQ multiplex PCR, the TCRdb table keeps only in-frame clones and is missing some. This table holds 90,000 to 150,000 clones, 87% found once. This specimen consisted of peripheral blood, obtained 28 days after the second AZD1222 dose. The receptors stem from an adult who received the AZD1222 COVID-19 vaccine. The CDR3 runs from the conserved cysteine through the conserved F or W.

CDR3	V	J
CAIRSGAVSGYEQYF	TRBV10-3	TRBJ2-7
CASSLESGTEFF	TRBV5-5	TRBJ2-1
CASSPTGFQETQYF	TRBV18	TRBJ2-5
CASSQPPGHSNKRAEAFF	TRBV4-1	TRBJ1-1
CASSPRDRSYEQYF	TRBV7-9	TRBJ2-7
CASSLGGRAYNEQFF	TRBV11-2	TRBJ2-1
CASSRPGQYF	TRBV3-1/TRBV3-2	TRBJ2-7
CASSQVLGSTGYEQYF	TRBV3-1/TRBV3-2	TRBJ2-7
CASSELGRGAGELFF	TRBV2	TRBJ2-2
CASSFTNTEAFF	TRBV11-2	TRBJ1-1
CASSLDRAYNEQFF	TRBV11-2	TRBJ2-1
CASSLAINTQYF	TRBV7-2	TRBJ2-3
CASSPGGLDYGYTF	TRBV5-1	TRBJ1-2
CASRTGGEGYGYTF	TRBV28	TRBJ1-2
CASSTGTGLRNTQYF	TRBV6-5	TRBJ2-3
CASSSGQYQETQYF	TRBV11-2	TRBJ2-5
CASSAQGGSNYGYTF	TRBV19	TRBJ1-2
CASSLPGGYEKLFF	TRBV11-2	TRBJ1-4
CASRTGLAGTDTQYF	TRBV5-1	TRBJ2-3
CASSRDRGKYGYTF	TRBV28	TRBJ1-2
CASSQAGAGEGYGYTF	TRBV4-2	TRBJ1-2
CASSLGVGGGLTDTQYF	TRBV13	TRBJ2-3
CASSMGGEINEKLFF	TRBV5-5	TRBJ1-4
CASSQNRGRAGANVLTF	TRBV4-3	TRBJ2-6
CASSVGRGQETQYF	TRBV9	TRBJ2-5
CAWTVGYRSPLHF	TRBV30	TRBJ1-6
CASSRGGTYNSPLHF	TRBV19	TRBJ1-6
CASSSRDYYEQYF	TRBV12-3/TRBV12-4	TRBJ2-7
CASSELLAGGTDTQYF	TRBV2	TRBJ2-3
CASSPRGGGNEKLFF	TRBV27	TRBJ1-4
CASSFLVQGPEKLFF	TRBV5-5	TRBJ1-4
CASSHTNRNTEAFF	TRBV5-1	TRBJ1-1
CASSIRGGWFNEQFF	TRBV19	TRBJ2-1
CASSIRDPNTEAFF	TRBV19	TRBJ1-1
CASSMSGTDPNQPQHF	TRBV19	TRBJ1-5
CASSEVWTPNTEAFF	TRBV6-1	TRBJ1-1
CASSIGGGSNQPQHF	TRBV19	TRBJ1-5
CASSLGTGGAYEQYF	TRBV7-2	TRBJ2-7
CASSPNQNTGELFF	TRBV6-2/TRBV6-3	TRBJ2-2
CSVQPTGTGGSGYTF	TRBV29-1	TRBJ1-2
CAWSLTSGGSGELFF	TRBV30	TRBJ2-2
CASSRRHLNTEAFF	TRBV14	TRBJ1-1